This T cell receptor (beta chain) was recorded in a study of shared clonotypes between healthy human individuals. Study-wide results and limits: The study generally estimated greater richness for naive than memory subsets. Shared clonotypes across all four donors exceeded non-shared ones in generation probability.

Using roughly 180 ng DNA, some 30,000 T cell genomes, the sorted-subset replicate PCRs were run. Authors' processing steps: In the immunoSEQ data, sequences were junction-only and lacked quality scores, so filtering differed. Libraries were prepared by immunoSEQ multiplex PCR; TCRdb keeps only in-frame clonotypes and omits some of them. V, J and clone size derive from that table, while D and trimming were established from the DNA sequence. This sample yields about 660,000 clones, of which under 80% are seen a single time; about 1.7% belongs to the top ten. As for this clone: Its target is unknown.

The CDR3 totals 15 residues. The germline V gene has CDR1 SGDLS and CDR2 YYNGEE. Trimming removed 0 bases at V and 0 bases at J, with 7 bases between. The chain links TRBV9 to TRBJ2-1; D is undetermined. The sequence was obtained from a woman aged 25 to 39 in good health. The sample consisted of memory CD4+ T cells sorted from blood. Sample subset: CD45RA-negative fraction. CDR3 sequence (DNA): TGTGCCAGCAGCGTAGCGGGCTTCTCCTACAATGAGCAGTTCTTC. Translation gives CASSVAGFSYNEQFF.